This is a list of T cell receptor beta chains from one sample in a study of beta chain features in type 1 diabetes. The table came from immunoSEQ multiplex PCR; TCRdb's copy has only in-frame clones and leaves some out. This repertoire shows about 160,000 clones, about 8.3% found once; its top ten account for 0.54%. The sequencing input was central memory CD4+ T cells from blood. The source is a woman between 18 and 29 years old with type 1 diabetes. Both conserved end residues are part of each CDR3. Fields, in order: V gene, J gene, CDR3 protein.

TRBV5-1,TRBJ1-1,CASSLVQTSRNTEAFF
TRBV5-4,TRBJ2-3,CASSLKGARTTDTQYF
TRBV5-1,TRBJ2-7,CASSLLLAGSYEQYF
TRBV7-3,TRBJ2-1,CASSFGTSGIDEQFF
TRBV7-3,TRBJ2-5,CASSFGTAAAQYF
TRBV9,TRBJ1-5,CASSPGLMEGNQPQHF
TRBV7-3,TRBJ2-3,CASSFSGNTDTQYF
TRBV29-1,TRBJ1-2,CSVDSVNGYTF
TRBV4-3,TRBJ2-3,CASSQDGSRGTQYF
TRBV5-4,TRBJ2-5,CASSSGGPETQYF
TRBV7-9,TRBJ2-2,CASSGRRAGELFF
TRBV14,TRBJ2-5,CASSQGAGAETQYF
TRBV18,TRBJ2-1,CASSPVLDRGGNEQFF
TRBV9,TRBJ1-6,CASSVQGDSPLHF
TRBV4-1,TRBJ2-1,CASSQTAPGLADNEQFF
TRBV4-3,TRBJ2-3,CASSQDPPPGGPQYF
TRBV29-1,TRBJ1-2,CSGLGAYGYTF
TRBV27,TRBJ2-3,CASSEGLAGTDTQYF
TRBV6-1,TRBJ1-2,CASTEAAGGYGYTF
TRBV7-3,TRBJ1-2,CASSTGQGAGGYTF
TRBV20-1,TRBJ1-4,CSAPNGGKLFF
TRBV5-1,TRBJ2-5,CASSLPTGDQETQYF
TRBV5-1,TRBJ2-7,CASSLGPGQNYEQYF
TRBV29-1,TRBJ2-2,CSVALAGEKNTGELFF
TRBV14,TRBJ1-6,CASSDQTGSNSPLHF
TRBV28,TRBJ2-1,CASSTTSGSKGQFF
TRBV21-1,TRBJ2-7,CASSKGEASGRRREQYF
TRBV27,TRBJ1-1,CASSSGQGTEAFF
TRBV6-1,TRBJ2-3,CASRTGSDTQYF
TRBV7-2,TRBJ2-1,CASSLDRGDEQFF
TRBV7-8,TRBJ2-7,CASIGTGTGLYEQYF
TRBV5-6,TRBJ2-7,CATRVVGTGNHEQYF
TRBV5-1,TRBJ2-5,CASSADRVETQYF